This entry lists 18 T cell receptor beta chains sequenced from one sample in a study of blood T cell repertoires in COVID-19 (dated by TCRdb to the early 2020s). Library preparation was by the immunoSEQ multiplex PCR assay. TCRdb re-hosts the immuneACCESS table, in-frame sequences only. Its copies lack some clones; in the studies checked, an unresolved V gene accounts for under half of them, and the cause for the rest is not known. The sample table records over 200,000 clones; just under 90% of these occur just once. In total, the top ten clones hold 2% to 3% of the sample. What was sequenced was peripheral blood. The receptors stem from a man aged 25-40 years with COVID-19, enrolled during active disease.

The rearrangement joins TRBV19 to TRBJ2-7, with a tentative D call TRBD2 (5 bases). V shed 5 bases and J shed 7 bases, with 21 bases lying between them. Per germline, CDR1 LNHDA and CDR2 SQIVND (reference sequence). This CDR3 region has 15 residues. The CDR3 DNA reads as TGTGCCAGTAGTCCCCCCGGAGGTGGCCCCATGGAGCAGTACTTC. This sequence encodes CASSPPGGGPMEQYF.

This chain joins TRBV5-5 and TRBJ2-5; perhaps TRBD1 as D (6 bases). V was clipped by 1 base and J by 2 bases, with 6 bases between them. Germline V gene lookup returns CDR1 SGHKS and CDR2 YYEKEE (reference sequence). This CDR3 has 13 amino acids. DNA for the CDR3: TGTGCCAGCAGCTTGCAGGGGCAAGAGACCCAGTACTTC. Amino acids: CASSLQGQETQYF.

The gene calls are TRBV10-3 and TRBJ2-7; D might be TRBD2 (6 bases). The germline V and J ends were trimmed by 2 bases and 0 bases, with 14 bases remaining between them. The CDR3 has 16 amino acids. Per the germline V gene, CDR1 is ENHRY and CDR2 is SYGVKD. The CDR3 sequence: CAISEDGGASSYEQYF. The DNA for the CDR3 is TGTGCCATCAGTGAGGACGGCGGGGCGAGCTCCTACGAGCAGTACTTC.

The J gene is TRBJ1-3, the V gene TRBV25-1; D remains unclear. This CDR3 has 16 amino acids. The V end was cut by 0 bases, the J end by 0 bases, with 9 bases between. Germline V gene lookup returns CDR1 MGHDK and CDR2 SYGVNS. The CDR3 loop reads CASSEYVGSSGNTIYF. The CDR3 DNA reads TGTGCCAGCAGTGAATATGTGGGGAGCTCTGGAAACACCATATATTTT.

A single count supports this clone. V gene TRBV13 combines with J gene TRBJ2-7; TRBD2 aligns across 7 bases. V gave up 5 bases and J gave up 2 bases; unmatched junction bases: 9. The V gene's germline CDR1 is PRHDT and CDR2 FYEKMQ (reference sequence). The CDR3 consists of 15 residues. This CDR3 is CASSTSKRDPYEQYF. Written as DNA, the CDR3 is TGTGCCAGCAGCACCAGTAAGCGGGACCCCTACGAGCAGTACTTC.

The genes are TRBV2 and TRBJ2-7, with 10 bases identical to TRBD1. Germline V gene data show CDR1 as SNHLY and CDR2 as FYNNEI. V lost 5 bases to trimming and J lost 1 base; unmatched junction nucleotides: 5. This CDR3 is 15 amino acids long. CDR3 amino acids: CASSPGTGVSYEQYF. CDR3 DNA: TGTGCCAGCAGTCCCGGGACAGGGGTGTCCTACGAGCAGTACTTC.

This clone has just a few counts. The gene calls are TRBV5-4 and TRBJ2-2; TRBD1 aligns across 8 bases. The germline CDR1 and CDR2 sequences are SGHNT and YYREEE (reference sequence). The trim removed 4 bases at V and 5 bases at J, leaving 10 bases unmatched. This CDR3 region has 16 residues. This CDR3 is CASSPRTGRVTGELFF. The DNA for the CDR3 is TGTGCCAGCAGCCCTCGGACAGGGAGAGTAACCGGGGAGCTGTTTTTT.

The V gene is TRBV4-2, the J gene TRBJ1-2, with 8 positions matching TRBD1. The CDR3 has 17 residues. Germline V lookup: CDR1 LGHNA, CDR2 YNFKEQ. The J segment lost 4 bases and the V segment lost 2 bases, leaving 12 bases of the junction unmatched. CDR3 protein: CASSQFRTGRDSYGYTF. CDR3 DNA: TGTGCCAGCAGCCAATTCCGGACAGGGAGGGATAGCTATGGCTACACCTTC.

CDR3: CASSPRTGGSPLHF. CDR3 DNA sequence: TGTGCCAGCAGCCCGAGGACAGGGGGCTCACCCCTCCACTTT. The chain uses TRBV7-3 and TRBJ1-6, with 11 bases lining up with TRBD1. After removal of 5 bases from V and 10 bases from J, the junction contained 4 bases not matched to a gene. The CDR3 is made up of 14 amino acids. Per germline, CDR1 SGHTA and CDR2 FQGTGA.

About this clone itself: Other DNA sequences in this specimen translate into the identical CDR3. V usage is TRBV5-1 and J usage is TRBJ1-3; D remains ambiguous. The CDR3 consists of 14 residues. Trimming left V 2 bases short and J 3 bases short, with 9 bases between. Germline CDR1 reads SGHRS; CDR2 reads YFSETQ. The CDR3 DNA reads as TGCGCCAGCAGCTTAGCGGGGTATGGAAACACCATATATTTT. Protein: CASSLAGYGNTIYF.

This chain links TRBV5-1 with TRBJ2-3, with D tentatively TRBD2 (6 bases). V shed 5 bases and J shed 0 bases, with 10 bases lying between them. Germline CDR1 and CDR2: SGHRS and YFSETQ. The CDR3 consists of 14 residues. The CDR3 is CASRRGTSTDTQYF. CDR3 sequence (DNA): TGCGCCAGCAGACGCGGGACTAGCACAGATACGCAGTATTTT.

CDR3 loop: CASSSGQVMNTEAFF. Here the CDR3 DNA reads TGTGCCAGCAGTTCGGGACAGGTAATGAACACTGAAGCTTTCTTT. The chain couples TRBV6-5 to TRBJ1-1; the match to TRBD1 covers 8 bases. Germline V gene data show CDR1 as MNHEY and CDR2 as SVGAGI. The CDR3 loop spans 15 amino acids. The junction had 4 bases not matched to a gene; V was cut back by 4 bases and J by 0 bases.

This chain links TRBV5-1 with TRBJ1-1; TRBD1 aligns across 7 bases. V was clipped by 0 bases and J by 5 bases; unmatched bases: 7. Germline V lookup: CDR1 SGHRS, CDR2 YFSETQ. There are 15 residues in the CDR3. This CDR3 reads CASSLDRGLGTEAFF. CDR3 sequence (DNA): TGCGCCAGCAGCTTGGACAGGGGCCTGGGGACTGAAGCTTTCTTT.

V and J are TRBV28 and TRBJ1-5; D perhaps matches TRBD1 (6 bases). Trimming removed 5 bases at V and 5 bases at J, with 13 bases between. Germline CDR1 reads MDHEN; CDR2 reads SYDVKM. The CDR3 contains 14 residues. CDR3 coding DNA: TGTGCCAGCAGTAGTGGGACAACCTATCAGCCCCAGCATTTT. Residues: CASSSGTTYQPQHF.

This chain connects TRBV7-2 to TRBJ2-7; D uncertain. Germline CDR1 and CDR2: SGHTA and FQGNSA. Trimming stripped 8 bases from V and 3 bases from J, with 20 bases between. The CDR3 totals 15 residues. CDR3: CASHLCGSPVYEQYF. Written as DNA, the CDR3 is TGTGCCAGCCACCTTTGCGGCAGTCCGGTCTACGAGCAGTACTTC.

Concerning this clone: The sample holds other DNA sequences that translate to the same CDR3. The chain has TRBV5-1 and TRBJ2-1, with TRBD1 matching over 7 bases. The CDR3 sequence is 15 residues long. V shed 0 bases, J shed 4 bases, and the junction held 4 bases outside the gene matches. Germline lookup yields CDR1 SGHRS and CDR2 YFSETQ. CDR3 DNA sequence: TGCGCCAGCAGCTTGGAGGGACAGCCATACAATGAGCAGTTCTTC. As protein: CASSLEGQPYNEQFF.

The chain joins TRBV7-2 to TRBJ2-3, with 8 bases that match TRBD2. Germline V gives CDR1 SGHTA, CDR2 FQGNSA. This CDR3 is built from 15 residues. V lost 7 bases and J lost 6; bases outside the gene matches: 12. This chain's CDR3 is CASTPRGLDSDTQYF. The CDR3 coding sequence is TGTGCCAGCACCCCCAGGGGACTAGATTCCGATACGCAGTATTTT. The whole variable domain, filled in from reference TRBV7-2 and TRBJ2-3, reads GAGVSQSPSNKVTEKGKDVELRCDPISGHTALYWYRQSLGQGLEFLIYFQGNSAPDKSGLPSDRFSAERTGGSVSTLTIQRTQQEDSAVYLCASTPRGLDSDTQYFGPGTRLTVL.

The chain recombines TRBV19 with TRBJ1-6; D unclear. CDR3 size: 14 residues. V lost 2 bases and J lost 5, with 7 bases in between. Germline-derived CDR1 and CDR2 are LNHDA and SQIVND (reference sequence). The CDR3 DNA is TGTGCCAGTAGTATACAGGAACATAATTCACCCCTCCACTTT. Encoded protein: CASSIQEHNSPLHF.